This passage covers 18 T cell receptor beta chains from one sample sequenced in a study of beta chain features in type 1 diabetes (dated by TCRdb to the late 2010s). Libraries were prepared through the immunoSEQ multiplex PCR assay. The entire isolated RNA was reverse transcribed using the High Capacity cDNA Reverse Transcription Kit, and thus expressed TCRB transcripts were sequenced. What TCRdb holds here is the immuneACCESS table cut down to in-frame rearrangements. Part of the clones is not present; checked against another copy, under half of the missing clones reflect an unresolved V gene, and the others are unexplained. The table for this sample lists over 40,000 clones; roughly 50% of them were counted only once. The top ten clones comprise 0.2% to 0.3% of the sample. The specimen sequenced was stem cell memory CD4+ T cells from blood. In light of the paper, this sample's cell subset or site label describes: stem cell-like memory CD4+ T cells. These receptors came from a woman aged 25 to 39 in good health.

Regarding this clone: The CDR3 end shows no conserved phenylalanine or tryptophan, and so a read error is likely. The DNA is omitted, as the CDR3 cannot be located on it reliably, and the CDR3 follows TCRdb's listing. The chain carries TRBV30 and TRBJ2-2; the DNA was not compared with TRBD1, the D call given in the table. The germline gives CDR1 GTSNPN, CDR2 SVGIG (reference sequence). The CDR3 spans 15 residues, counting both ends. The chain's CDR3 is CAWRAGGANTGELFS.

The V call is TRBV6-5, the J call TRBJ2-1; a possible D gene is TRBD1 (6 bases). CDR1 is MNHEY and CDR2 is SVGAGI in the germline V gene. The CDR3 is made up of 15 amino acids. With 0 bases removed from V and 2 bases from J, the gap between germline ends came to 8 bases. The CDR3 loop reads CASSYSGAAYNEQFF. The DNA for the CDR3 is TGTGCCAGCAGTTACTCGGGGGCGGCCTACAATGAGCAGTTCTTC.

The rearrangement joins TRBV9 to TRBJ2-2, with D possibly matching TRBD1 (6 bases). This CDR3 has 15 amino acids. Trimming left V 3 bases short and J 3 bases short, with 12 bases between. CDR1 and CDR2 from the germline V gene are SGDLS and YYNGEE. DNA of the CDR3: TGTGCCAGCAGCGCCCGGGACACCTACACCGGGGAGCTGTTTTTT. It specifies CASSARDTYTGELFF.

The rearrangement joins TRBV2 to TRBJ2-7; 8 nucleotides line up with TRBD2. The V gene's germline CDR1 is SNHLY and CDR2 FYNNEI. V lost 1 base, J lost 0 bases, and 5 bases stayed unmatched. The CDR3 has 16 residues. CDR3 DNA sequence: TGTGCCAGCAGTGAAGGAAGCGGGAGAACCTCCTACGAGCAGTACTTC. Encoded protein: CASSEGSGRTSYEQYF.

CDR3 bases: TGTGCCAGCAGCTTAGCGGTTGGACTAGCAGATACGCAGTATTTT. Translation gives CASSLAVGLADTQYF. The gene calls are TRBV11-1 and TRBJ2-3; 7 bases match TRBD2. Unmatched junction bases numbered 4, after V lost 0 bases and J lost 4 bases. The CDR3 has 15 amino acids. From germline, CDR1 is SGHAT and CDR2 FQDESV (reference sequence). Supplemented by reference TRBV11-1 and TRBJ2-3, the full variable domain reads EAEVAQSPRYKITEKSQAVAFWCDPISGHATLYWYRQILGQGPELLVQFQDESVVDDSQLPKDRFSAERLKGVDSTLKIQPAELGDSAMYLCASSLAVGLADTQYFGPGTRLTVL.

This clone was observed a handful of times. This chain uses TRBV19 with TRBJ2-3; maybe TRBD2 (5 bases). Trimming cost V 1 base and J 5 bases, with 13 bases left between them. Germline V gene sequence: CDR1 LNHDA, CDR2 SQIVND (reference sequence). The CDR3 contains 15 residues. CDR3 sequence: CASSIARAHGDTQYF. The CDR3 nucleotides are TGTGCCAGTAGTATAGCGAGGGCCCATGGAGATACGCAGTATTTT.

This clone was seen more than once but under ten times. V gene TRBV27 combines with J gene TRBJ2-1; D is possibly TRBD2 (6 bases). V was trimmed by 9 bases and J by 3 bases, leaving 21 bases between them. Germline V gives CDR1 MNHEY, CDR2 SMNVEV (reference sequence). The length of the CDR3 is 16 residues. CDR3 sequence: CASWPGLQNLYNEQFF. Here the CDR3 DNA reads TGTGCCAGTTGGCCGGGACTCCAAAACCTCTACAATGAGCAGTTCTTC.

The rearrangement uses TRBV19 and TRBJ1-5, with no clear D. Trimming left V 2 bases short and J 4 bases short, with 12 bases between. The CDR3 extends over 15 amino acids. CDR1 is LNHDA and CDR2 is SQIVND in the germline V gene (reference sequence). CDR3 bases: TGTGCCAGTAGTATAAACAGCCCTGGTAATCAGCCCCAGCATTTT. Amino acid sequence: CASSINSPGNQPQHF.

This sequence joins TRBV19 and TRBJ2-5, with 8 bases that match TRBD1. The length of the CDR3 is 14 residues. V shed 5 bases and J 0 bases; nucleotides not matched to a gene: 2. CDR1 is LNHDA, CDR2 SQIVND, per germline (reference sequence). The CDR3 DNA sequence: TGTGCCAGTAGTCGGGACAGGAACCAAGAGACCCAGTACTTC. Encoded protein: CASSRDRNQETQYF. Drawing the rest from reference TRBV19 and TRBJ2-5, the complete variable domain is DGGITQSPKYLFRKEGQNVTLSCEQNLNHDAMYWYRQDPGQGLRLIYYSQIVNDFQKGDIAEGYSVSREKKESFPLTVTSAQKNPTAFYLCASSRDRNQETQYFGPGTRLLVL.

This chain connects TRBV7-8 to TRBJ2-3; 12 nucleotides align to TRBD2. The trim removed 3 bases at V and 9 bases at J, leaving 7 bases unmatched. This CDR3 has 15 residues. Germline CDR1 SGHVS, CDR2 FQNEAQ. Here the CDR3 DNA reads TGTGCCAGCAGCTTCGGACTAGCGGGGCCAGGGACGCAGTATTTT. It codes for CASSFGLAGPGTQYF.

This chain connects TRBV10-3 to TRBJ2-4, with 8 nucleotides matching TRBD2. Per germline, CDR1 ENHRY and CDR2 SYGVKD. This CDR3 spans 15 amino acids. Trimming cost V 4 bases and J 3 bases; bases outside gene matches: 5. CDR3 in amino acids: CAISGAGGSKNIQYF. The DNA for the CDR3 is TGTGCCATCAGTGGGGCGGGAGGTAGCAAAAACATTCAGTACTTC.

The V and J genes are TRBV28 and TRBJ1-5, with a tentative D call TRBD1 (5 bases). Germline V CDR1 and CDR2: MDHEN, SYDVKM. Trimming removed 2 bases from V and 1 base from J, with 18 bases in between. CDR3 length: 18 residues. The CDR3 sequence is CASSLPHSRVGSNQPQHF. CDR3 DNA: TGTGCCAGCAGTTTACCTCATTCCAGGGTTGGGAGCAATCAGCCCCAGCATTTT. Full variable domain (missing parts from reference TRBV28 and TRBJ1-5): DVKVTQSSRYLVKRTGEKVFLECVQDMDHENMFWYRQDPGLGLRLIYFSYDVKMKEKGDIPEGYSVSREKKERFSLILESASTNQTSMYLCASSLPHSRVGSNQPQHFGDGTRLSIL.

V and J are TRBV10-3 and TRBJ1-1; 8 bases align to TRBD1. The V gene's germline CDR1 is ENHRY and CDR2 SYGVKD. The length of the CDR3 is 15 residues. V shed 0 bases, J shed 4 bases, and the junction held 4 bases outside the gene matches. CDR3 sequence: CAISESGQDGTEAFF. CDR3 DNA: TGTGCCATCAGTGAGTCGGGACAGGATGGCACTGAAGCTTTCTTT.

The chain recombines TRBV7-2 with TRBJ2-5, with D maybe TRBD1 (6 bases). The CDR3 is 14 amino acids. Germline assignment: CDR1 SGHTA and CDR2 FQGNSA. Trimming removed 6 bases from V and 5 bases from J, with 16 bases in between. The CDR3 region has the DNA TGTGCCAGCAGACCCATCGCAGGGGCGGAGACCCAGTACTTC. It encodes CASRPIAGAETQYF.

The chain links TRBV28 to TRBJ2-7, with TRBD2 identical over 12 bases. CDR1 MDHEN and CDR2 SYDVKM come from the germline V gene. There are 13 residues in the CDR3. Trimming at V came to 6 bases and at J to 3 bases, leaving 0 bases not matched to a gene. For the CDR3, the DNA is TGTGCCAGCAGGACTAGCGGGGGCTACGAGCAGTACTTC. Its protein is CASRTSGGYEQYF.

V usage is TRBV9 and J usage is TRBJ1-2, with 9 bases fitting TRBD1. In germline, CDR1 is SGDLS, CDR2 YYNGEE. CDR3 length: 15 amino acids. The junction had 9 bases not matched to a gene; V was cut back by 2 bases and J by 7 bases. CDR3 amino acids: CASSVYGTGQSGYTF. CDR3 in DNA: TGTGCCAGCAGCGTCTACGGGACAGGGCAGTCTGGCTACACCTTC.

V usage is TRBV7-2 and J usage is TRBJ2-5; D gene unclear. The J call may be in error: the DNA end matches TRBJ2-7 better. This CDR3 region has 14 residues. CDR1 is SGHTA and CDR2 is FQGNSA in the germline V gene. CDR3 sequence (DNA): TGTGCCAGCAGCCCCGGCATCCAGGCTTACGAGCAGTACTTC. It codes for CASSPGIQAYEQYF.

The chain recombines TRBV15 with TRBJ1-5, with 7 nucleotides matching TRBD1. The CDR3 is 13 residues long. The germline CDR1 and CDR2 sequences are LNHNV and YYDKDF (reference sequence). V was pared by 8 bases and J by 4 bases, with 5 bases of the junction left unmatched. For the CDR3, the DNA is TGTGCCACCGGCGACAGGGTTAATCAGCCCCAGCATTTT. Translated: CATGDRVNQPQHF.